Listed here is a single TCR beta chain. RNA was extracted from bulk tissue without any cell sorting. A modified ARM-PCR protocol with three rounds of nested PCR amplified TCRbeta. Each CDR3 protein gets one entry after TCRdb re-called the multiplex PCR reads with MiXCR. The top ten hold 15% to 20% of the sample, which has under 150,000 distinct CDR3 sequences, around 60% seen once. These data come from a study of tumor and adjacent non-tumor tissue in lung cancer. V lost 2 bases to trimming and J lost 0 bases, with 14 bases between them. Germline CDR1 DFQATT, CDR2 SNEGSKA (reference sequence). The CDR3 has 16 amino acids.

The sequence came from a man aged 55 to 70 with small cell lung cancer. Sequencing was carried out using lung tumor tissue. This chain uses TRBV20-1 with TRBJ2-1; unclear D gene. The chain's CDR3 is CSARSGKPVSYNEQFF. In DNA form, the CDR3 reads TGCAGTGCTAGATCTGGCAAGCCCGTCTCCTACAATGAGCAGTTCTTC.